The 19 T cell receptor beta chains reported below all come from one sample, sequenced in a study of OX40 agonist ivuxolimab in advanced cancers. TCRdb keeps only in-frame clones here, not all; method: immunoSEQ multiplex PCR. The data show around 41,000 clones, roughly 84% seen once. This material consisted of CD4+ or CD8+ T cells sorted from blood, taken in a trial of the OX40 agonist ivuxolimab. These receptors originate from an adult with an advanced solid tumor such as melanoma, head and neck, liver or kidney cancer.

This rearrangement joins TRBV27 to TRBJ2-3; D might be TRBD1 (5 bases). V lost 9 bases to trimming and J lost 4 bases, with 20 bases between them. From germline, CDR1 is MNHEY and CDR2 SMNVEV (reference sequence). This CDR3 comprises 15 residues. The CDR3 DNA reads as TGTGCCAGTAACTACCAGGGTTCTGGAGCAGATACGCAGTATTTT. The encoded protein is CASNYQGSGADTQYF.

This clone has a single count. V usage is TRBV5-6 and J usage is TRBJ1-4, with D hard to call. The CDR3 has 12 amino acids. Germline assignment: CDR1 SGHDT and CDR2 YYEEEE. Trimming pared 6 bases from V and 7 bases from J, leaving 10 bases between. The DNA of the CDR3 is TGTGCCAGCAAAGAGTTTGGTGAAAAACTGTTTTTT. Translated, it gives CASKEFGEKLFF.

The rearrangement uses TRBV14 and TRBJ2-7; D is perhaps TRBD1 or TRBD2 (5 bases each). Per the germline V gene, CDR1 is SGHDN and CDR2 is FVKESK. With 4 bases removed from V and 1 base from J, the gap between germline ends came to 14 bases. This CDR3 region has 15 residues. This chain's CDR3 is CASSPRGRASYEQYF. The CDR3 region has the DNA TGTGCCAGCAGCCCTCGGGGCAGGGCATCCTACGAGCAGTACTTC.

This chain uses TRBV2 with TRBJ2-3; TRBD2 agrees at 8 bases. The V gene end was trimmed by 11 bases and the J gene end by 2 bases; junction bases not matched to a gene: 6. The CDR3 length is 13 residues. Germline assignment: CDR1 SNHLY and CDR2 FYNNEI. The CDR3 DNA reads TGTGCCGGCGGGACTAGGACCACAGATACGCAGTATTTT. Translation: CAGGTRTTDTQYF.

The J gene is TRBJ2-1, the V gene TRBV7-9, with D perhaps matching TRBD1 (7 bases). Germline V gene sequence: CDR1 SEHNR, CDR2 FQNEAQ (reference sequence). The CDR3 is 16 residues long. Trimming cost V 5 bases and J 4 bases, with 18 bases left between them. The CDR3 reads CASSPPEGAHYNEQFF. The CDR3 region has the DNA TGTGCCAGCAGCCCGCCGGAGGGGGCGCATTACAATGAGCAGTTCTTC.

This sequence joins TRBV28 and TRBJ1-3; 9 bases match TRBD1. V lost 2 bases, J lost 3 bases, and 8 bases stayed unmatched. Per germline, CDR1 MDHEN and CDR2 SYDVKM. CDR3 length: 17 amino acids. CDR3 DNA: TGTGCCAGCAGTTTAAGGGGACAGGGCGTCTTTGGAAACACCATATATTTT. It yields the protein CASSLRGQGVFGNTIYF.

DNA of the CDR3: TGTGCCAGCAGTCGAAAACTAGGGGGCAGTGAAGCTTTCTTT. Encoded protein: CASSRKLGGSEAFF. The rearrangement uses TRBV25-1 and TRBJ1-1, with 7 bases that match TRBD1. The germline gives CDR1 MGHDK, CDR2 SYGVNS. The CDR3 runs 14 residues. V lost 5 bases to trimming and J lost 7 bases; unmatched junction nucleotides: 10.

This chain uses TRBV7-8 with TRBJ1-2; no firm D call. V gave up 1 base and J gave up 6 bases, with 12 bases separating them. Germline lookup yields CDR1 SGHVS and CDR2 FQNEAQ. This CDR3 contains 14 residues. The CDR3 nucleotides are TGTGCCAGCAGCTTAGTAGGCCCGTCCAATGGCTACACCTTC. Its translation is CASSLVGPSNGYTF.

The rearrangement links TRBV6-4 to TRBJ2-3; D may match TRBD1 or TRBD2 (5 bases each). Germline values: CDR1 MRHNA, CDR2 SNTAGT. V was clipped by 3 bases and J by 13 bases, with 17 bases between them. CDR3 size: 13 residues. The CDR3 coding sequence is TGTGCCAGCAGTGAGGGACCGGTCGGGGAAAAGTATTTT. Its translation: CASSEGPVGEKYF.

The chain carries TRBV28 and TRBJ1-2, with 9 bases fitting TRBD1. From germline, CDR1 is MDHEN and CDR2 SYDVKM. This CDR3 is built from 14 residues. Unmatched junction bases numbered 7, after V lost 3 bases and J lost 8 bases. CDR3 region: CASSFQQGAYGYTF. The CDR3 bases are TGTGCCAGCAGTTTCCAACAGGGGGCTTACGGCTACACCTTC.

This chain uses TRBV25-1 with TRBJ2-1; 8 positions match TRBD2. This CDR3 is 17 amino acids long. From germline, CDR1 is MGHDK and CDR2 SYGVNS. The trim removed 3 bases at V and 3 bases at J, leaving 10 bases unmatched. Written as DNA, the CDR3 is TGTGCCAGCAGTGATCTCCAGGGTAGCGGGATCTACAATGAGCAGTTCTTC. Residues: CASSDLQGSGIYNEQFF. The full variable domain, with the rest looked up from reference TRBV25-1 and TRBJ2-1, is EADIYQTPRYLVIGTGKKITLECSQTMGHDKMYWYQQDPGMELHLIHYSYGVNSTEKGDLSSESTVSRIRTEHFPLTLESARPSHTSQYLCASSDLQGSGIYNEQFFGPGTRLTVL.

V gene TRBV11-2 combines with J gene TRBJ2-5, with 9 bases aligning to TRBD2. CDR1 and CDR2 from the germline V gene are SGHAT and FQNNGV. The V and J ends lost 1 base and 2 bases, in that order; junction bases with no gene match: 8. This CDR3 comprises 17 residues. CDR3 protein: CASSLGYRTSVQETQYF. In nucleotides, the CDR3 is TGTGCCAGCAGCTTAGGCTATCGGACTAGCGTACAAGAGACCCAGTACTTC.

The J gene is TRBJ2-7, the V gene TRBV7-2; perhaps TRBD2 as D (6 bases). The CDR3 consists of 17 residues. Germline loops: CDR1 SGHTA, CDR2 FQGNSA. Trimming stripped 2 bases from V and 4 bases from J, with 21 bases between. The CDR3 loop reads CASSLRGSSRGKYEQYF. CDR3 in DNA: TGTGCCAGCAGCTTACGGGGGTCTAGTAGGGGAAAGTACGAGCAGTACTTC.

This chain connects TRBV4-1 to TRBJ2-3; D might be TRBD2 (6 bases). CDR1 and CDR2 (germline): MGHRA, YSYEKL. The length of the CDR3 is 16 residues. Trimming left V 0 bases short and J 4 bases short, with 14 bases between. CDR3 nucleotide sequence: TGCGCCAGCAGCCAAGAAGATAGCGGAGTCGCAGATACGCAGTATTTT. Encoded protein: CASSQEDSGVADTQYF.

The rearrangement uses TRBV29-1 and TRBJ2-2; 8 bases map to TRBD2. The junction had 16 bases not matched to a gene; V was cut back by 0 bases and J by 4 bases. This CDR3 region has 19 residues. CDR1 is SQVTM and CDR2 is ANQGSEA in the germline V gene. CDR3 protein: CSVEDRGQSGRRGTGELFF. In DNA, the CDR3 is TGCAGCGTTGAAGATCGGGGTCAGAGCGGGAGACGGGGCACCGGGGAGCTGTTTTTT.

The chain has TRBV4-1 and TRBJ1-4; 7 nucleotides agree with TRBD1. The CDR3 totals 15 residues. V lost 4 bases, J lost 7 bases, and 9 bases stayed unmatched. From germline, CDR1 is MGHRA and CDR2 YSYEKL. The CDR3, as DNA: TGCGCCAGCAGCCCAGAAACAGGGGTCTTTGAAAAACTGTTTTTT. Translated, it gives CASSPETGVFEKLFF.

This chain links TRBV5-1 with TRBJ2-4; D is perhaps TRBD1 or TRBD2 (5 bases each). This CDR3 has 17 amino acids. Deletions cut 2 bases from V and 0 bases from J, with 15 bases between. Germline-derived CDR1 and CDR2 are SGHRS and YFSETQ. This chain's CDR3 is CASSFFPGRLAKNIQYF. The CDR3 DNA follows: TGCGCCAGCAGCTTTTTTCCGGGACGACTAGCCAAAAACATTCAGTACTTC.

The chain employs TRBV18 and TRBJ2-1; TRBD1 aligns across 8 bases. With V trimmed by 0 bases and J by 6 bases, 7 bases remained unmatched. Per germline, CDR1 KGHSH and CDR2 LQKENI. The CDR3 sequence is 16 residues long. The CDR3 region has the DNA TGTGCCAGCTCACCACCGGGTTTGACAGGGGTCAATGAGCAGTTCTTC. It translates to CASSPPGLTGVNEQFF.

V gene TRBV7-8 combines with J gene TRBJ2-7; 7 nucleotides agree with TRBD1. Germline trimming cut 1 base from V and 3 bases from J; bases unmatched to any gene: 12. This CDR3 is built from 17 residues. Looked up from germline, CDR1 is SGHVS and CDR2 is FQNEAQ. The CDR3 loop reads CASSLGQGFYKVYEQYF. DNA for the CDR3: TGTGCCAGCAGCTTAGGACAGGGTTTTTATAAAGTCTACGAGCAGTACTTC.